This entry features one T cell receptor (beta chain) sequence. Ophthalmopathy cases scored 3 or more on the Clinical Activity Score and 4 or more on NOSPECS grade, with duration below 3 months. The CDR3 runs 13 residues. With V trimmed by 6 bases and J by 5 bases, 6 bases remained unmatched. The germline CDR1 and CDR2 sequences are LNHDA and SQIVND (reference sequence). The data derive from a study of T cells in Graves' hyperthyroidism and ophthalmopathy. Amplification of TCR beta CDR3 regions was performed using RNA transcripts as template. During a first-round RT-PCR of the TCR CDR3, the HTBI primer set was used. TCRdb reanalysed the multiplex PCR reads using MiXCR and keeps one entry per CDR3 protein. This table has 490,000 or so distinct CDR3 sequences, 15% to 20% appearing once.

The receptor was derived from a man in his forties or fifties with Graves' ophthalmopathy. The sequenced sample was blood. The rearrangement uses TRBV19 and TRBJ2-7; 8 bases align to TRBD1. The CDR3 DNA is TGTGCCAGTAGAACAGGGGGATCCGACGAGCAGTACTTC. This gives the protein CASRTGGSDEQYF.